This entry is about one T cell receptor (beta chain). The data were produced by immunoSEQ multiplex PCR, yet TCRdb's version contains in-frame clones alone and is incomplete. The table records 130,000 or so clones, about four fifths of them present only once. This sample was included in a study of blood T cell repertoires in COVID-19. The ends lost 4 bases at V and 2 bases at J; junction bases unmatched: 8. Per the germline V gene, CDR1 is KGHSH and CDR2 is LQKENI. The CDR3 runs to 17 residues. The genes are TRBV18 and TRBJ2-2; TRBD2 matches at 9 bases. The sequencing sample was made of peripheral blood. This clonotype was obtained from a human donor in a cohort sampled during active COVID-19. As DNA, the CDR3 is TGTGCCAGCTCACTATCCCGACTAGCGGAAAACACCGGGGAGCTGTTTTTT. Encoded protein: CASSLSRLAENTGELFF.